The 7 T cell receptor beta chains below were found in one sample sequenced in a study of T cells in tumors after PD-1 blockade. This table comes from immunoSEQ multiplex PCR, and its TCRdb copy is limited to in-frame clones, with some not included. The sample has more than 45,000 clones, approximately 79% seen once. The specimen was PBMCs, collected before anti-PD-1 therapy. These receptors originate from a human donor with advanced basal cell or squamous cell carcinoma (not recorded which).

The chain employs TRBV5-4 and TRBJ2-7; TRBD2 matches at 10 bases. Germline V gene sequence: CDR1 SGHNT, CDR2 YYREEE (reference sequence). This CDR3 is built from 15 residues. V lost 0 bases, J lost 4 bases, and 4 bases stayed unmatched. The CDR3: CASSLGASGSYEQYF. CDR3 nucleotides: TGTGCCAGCAGCTTGGGCGCTAGCGGGAGTTACGAGCAGTACTTC.

V is TRBV11-3 and J is TRBJ1-1; 7 bases are shared with TRBD1. The CDR3 runs 12 residues. With V trimmed by 6 bases and J by 6 bases, 4 bases remained unmatched. Per the germline V gene, CDR1 is SGHNT and CDR2 is YENEEA. CDR3 in DNA: TGTGCCAGCAGAGACGGACAGGCTGAAGCTTTCTTT. It specifies CASRDGQAEAFF.

V usage is TRBV10-3 and J usage is TRBJ2-1; 13 nucleotides agree with TRBD2. The CDR3 length is 15 residues. The V segment lost 11 bases and the J segment 4 bases; nucleotides outside the gene matches: 8. Per the germline V gene, CDR1 is ENHRY and CDR2 is SYGVKD. CDR3 in amino acids: CASNRGLAGYNEQFF. Written as DNA, the CDR3 is TGTGCCTCAAACCGGGGACTAGCGGGATACAATGAGCAGTTCTTC.

The CDR3, as DNA: TGCGCCAGCAGCTTGGGACAGGGGGAGTGGAATGAGCAGTTCTTC. Translating gives CASSLGQGEWNEQFF. The chain couples TRBV5-1 to TRBJ2-1; 9 bases align to TRBD1. This CDR3 is 15 amino acids long. The V gene's germline CDR1 is SGHRS and CDR2 YFSETQ. The V gene end was trimmed by 0 bases and the J gene end by 7 bases; junction bases not matched to a gene: 5. The whole variable domain, filled in from reference TRBV5-1 and TRBJ2-1, reads KAGVTQTPRYLIKTRGQQVTLSCSPISGHRSVSWYQQTPGQGLQFLFEYFSETQRNKGNFPGRFSGRQFSNSRSEMNVSTLELGDSALYLCASSLGQGEWNEQFFGPGTRLTVL.

V usage is TRBV12-3 or TRBV12-4 and J usage is TRBJ1-2; D remains ambiguous. The CDR3 is 13 residues long. Trimming took off 6 bases at V and 5 bases at J, with 13 bases between the two ends. This CDR3 is CASSRQSGYGYTF. The DNA for the CDR3 is TGTGCCAGCAGCCGCCAATCGGGTTATGGCTACACCTTC.

This chain joins TRBV11-1 and TRBJ2-2, with 10 bases lining up with TRBD2. This CDR3 is built from 15 residues. The trim removed 6 bases at V and 5 bases at J, leaving 6 bases unmatched. In germline, CDR1 is SGHAT, CDR2 FQDESV (reference sequence). CDR3 nucleotides: TGTGCCAGCAGTCGAAGCGGGAGGGTAACCGGGGAGCTGTTTTTT. Encoded protein: CASSRSGRVTGELFF.

This sequence joins TRBV27 and TRBJ1-2; the D is unclear. Germline V lookup: CDR1 MNHEY, CDR2 SMNVEV (reference sequence). The CDR3 runs to 17 residues. V gave up 0 bases and J gave up 6 bases, with 20 bases separating them. CDR3 in amino acids: CASSLSPTLFDEDGYTF. The CDR3 DNA reads TGTGCCAGCAGTTTATCCCCTACCCTCTTTGACGAGGATGGCTACACCTTC.